Sequencing of this TCR beta chain was carried out in a study of T cells after yellow fever vaccination. Each CDR3 protein is one row after TCRdb ran MiXCR on the 5' RACE reads. This sample carries some 260,000 distinct CDR3 sequences, roughly 5.6% of them seen once, and the ten largest clones take around 3.5%. There are 14 residues in the CDR3. Germline V lookup: CDR1 LGHDT, CDR2 YNNKEL (reference sequence). The V end lost 2 bases, the J end lost 5 bases, and 9 bases lay between the germline ends. The material was CD4+ T cells sorted from PBMCs, obtained on the day of the yellow fever booster vaccination. The chain carries TRBV3-1 and TRBJ1-4; unclear D gene. This clonotype originated in a man between 18 and 35 years old who received the YFV17D yellow fever vaccine. CDR3 residues: CASSQRDRNEKLFF. The DNA for the CDR3 is TGTGCCAGCAGCCAACGGGATCGGAATGAAAAACTGTTTTTT. Supplemented by reference TRBV3-1 and TRBJ1-4, the full variable domain reads DTAVSQTPKYLVTQMGNDKSIKCEQNLGHDTMYWYKQDSKKFLKIMFSYNNKELIINETVPNRFSPKSPDKAHLNLHINSLELGDSAVYFCASSQRDRNEKLFFGSGTQLSVL.